The 26 T cell receptor beta chains listed next were all sequenced from one sample in a study of blood T cell repertoires in COVID-19. Using immunoSEQ multiplex PCR, the repertoire was profiled, and TCRdb retains in-frame clones only, with some absent. The data show about 150,000 clones, roughly four fifths seen once. Sequenced sample: peripheral blood. The receptors were gathered from a man at least 80 years old with acute or convalescent COVID-19.

The chain links TRBV5-1 to TRBJ2-2, with 7 bases aligning to TRBD1. After removal of 2 bases from V and 5 bases from J, the junction contained 9 bases not matched to a gene. This CDR3 has 16 residues. The germline V gene has CDR1 SGHRS and CDR2 YFSETQ. This CDR3 is CASSLNRQGQTGELFF. The CDR3 coding sequence is TGCGCCAGCAGCTTAAACCGACAGGGCCAAACCGGGGAGCTGTTTTTT.

This chain uses TRBV28 with TRBJ1-5; D may be TRBD1 (6 bases). Germline assignment: CDR1 MDHEN and CDR2 SYDVKM. V lost 3 bases, J lost 0 bases, and 15 bases lay in between. This CDR3 comprises 17 residues. The DNA for the CDR3 is TGTGCCAGCAGTTTGGGGGGGGCCACGTATAGCAATCAGCCCCAGCATTTT. This translates into CASSLGGATYSNQPQHF.

The chain is built from TRBV23-1 and TRBJ1-6; no clear D. TRBV23-1 is reported as an ORF; its role is uncertain. Between the trimmed V and J ends, which lost 0 bases and 4 bases, there was a span of 25 bases. The CDR3 consists of 21 residues. The CDR3 loop is CASSQSSAGPRILLYNSPLHF. In DNA, the CDR3 is TGCGCCAGCAGTCAATCATCGGCAGGTCCTCGAATCCTCCTATATAATTCACCCCTCCACTTT.

This clone has ten or more counts. This chain joins TRBV7-9 and TRBJ2-2; D may be TRBD2 (6 bases). Trimming stripped 5 bases from V and 4 bases from J, with 20 bases between. In germline, CDR1 is SEHNR, CDR2 FQNEAQ (reference sequence). This CDR3 region has 17 residues. The CDR3 loop reads CASSPPLRIAVTGELFF. Written as DNA, the CDR3 is TGTGCCAGCAGCCCACCACTTCGAATAGCGGTCACCGGGGAGCTGTTTTTT.

As concerns this clone: The limits of the CDR3 on the DNA are not certain, so only TCRdb's listed CDR3 is given. The chain carries TRBV21-1 and TRBJ2-6; the D call TRBD2 from the table was never checked on the DNA. TRBV21-1 is a recognized pseudogene. Including both end residues, the CDR3 is 19 amino acids long. CDR3 sequence reads: CASSTSRDQVGSGANVLTF.

This CDR3 reads CASSLGQHNSPLHF. CDR3 DNA sequence: TGTGCCAGCAGCTTAGGACAGCATAATTCACCCCTCCACTTT. The J gene is TRBJ1-6, the V gene TRBV11-2; perhaps TRBD1 as D (5 bases). The CDR3 extends over 14 amino acids. V lost 1 base and J lost 5, with 6 bases in between. Germline CDR1 and CDR2: SGHAT and FQNNGV.

The rearrangement links TRBV27 to TRBJ1-4; no firm D call. This CDR3 has 15 amino acids. Germline V gene data show CDR1 as MNHEY and CDR2 as SMNVEV (reference sequence). V was shortened by 5 bases and J by 6 bases, with 16 bases between the two germline ends. CDR3 sequence: CASSPSGPGDEKLFF. CDR3 sequence (DNA): TGTGCCAGCAGTCCCTCCGGGCCCGGGGATGAAAAACTGTTTTTT.

This clone was observed a handful of times. J is TRBJ1-2 and V is TRBV3-1 (or the pseudogene TRBV3-2); D is undetermined. The CDR3 extends over 12 amino acids. From germline, CDR1 is LGHDT and CDR2 YNNKEL (reference sequence). Trimming took 4 bases from V and 6 from J, leaving 9 bases between them. The CDR3 here is CASSLTQDGYTF. In DNA form, the CDR3 reads TGTGCCAGCAGCCTTACGCAGGATGGCTACACCTTC.

The V call is TRBV5-1, the J call TRBJ1-4; 7 nucleotides agree with TRBD1. This CDR3 contains 15 residues. Germline values: CDR1 SGHRS, CDR2 YFSETQ. The V and J ends lost 0 bases and 5 bases, in that order; junction bases with no gene match: 4. The CDR3 DNA reads TGCGCCAGCAGCTTGGCCTCGGGACAGAATGAAAAACTGTTTTTT. This codes for CASSLASGQNEKLFF.

V and J are TRBV6-5 and TRBJ2-3; 7 positions agree with TRBD2. In germline, CDR1 is MNHEY, CDR2 SVGAGI. The CDR3 loop spans 14 amino acids. The V and J ends lost 2 bases and 10 bases, in that order; junction bases with no gene match: 9. CDR3 nucleotides: TGTGCCAGCAGTTACACCGACCTGGGGGGGTCGCAGTATTTT. This sequence encodes CASSYTDLGGSQYF.

The CDR3: CASSLNPQGKEETQYF. In DNA form, the CDR3 reads TGTGCCAGCAGTTTAAACCCACAGGGGAAGGAGGAGACCCAGTACTTC. V and J are TRBV28 and TRBJ2-5; 7 positions agree with TRBD1. V lost 2 bases to trimming and J lost 5 bases; unmatched junction nucleotides: 11. Germline V gene lookup returns CDR1 MDHEN and CDR2 SYDVKM. CDR3 length: 16 residues.

The rearrangement uses TRBV5-6 and TRBJ2-1; TRBD2 matches 10 bases. The V gene's germline CDR1 is SGHDT and CDR2 YYEEEE. V lost 3 bases, J lost 0 bases, and 6 bases stayed unmatched. This CDR3 comprises 17 residues. CDR3: CASSSSSGGGSYNEQFF. The CDR3, as DNA: TGTGCCAGCAGCTCCTCTAGCGGGGGAGGCTCCTACAATGAGCAGTTCTTC.

This clone was observed a handful of times. The chain is built from TRBV5-1 and TRBJ2-1, with no clear D. The germline CDR1 and CDR2 sequences are SGHRS and YFSETQ. CDR3 length: 14 residues. With 0 bases removed from V and 3 bases from J, the gap between germline ends came to 7 bases. The CDR3 DNA sequence: TGCGCCAGCAGCTTGGAGACATTCTACAATGAGCAGTTCTTC. Translating it yields CASSLETFYNEQFF.

This clone was counted between two and nine times. The rearrangement joins TRBV6-1 to TRBJ1-1; D is unclear. V lost 4 bases and J lost 1, with 16 bases in between. The germline V gene encodes CDR1 MNHNS and CDR2 SASEGT. The CDR3 contains 16 residues. The DNA of the CDR3 is TGTGCCAGCAGTGCGCTTCCGGGGAACCAGAACACTGAAGCTTTCTTT. This translates into CASSALPGNQNTEAFF.

This clone came up once. The chain carries TRBV4-3 and TRBJ2-1, with 8 bases fitting TRBD1. The CDR3 covers 16 residues. Germline V gene sequence: CDR1 LGHNA, CDR2 YSLEER. The V gene end was trimmed by 0 bases and the J gene end by 5 bases; junction bases not matched to a gene: 6. The CDR3: CASSQDFDRGDNEQFF. In nucleotides, the CDR3 is TGCGCCAGCAGCCAAGATTTTGACAGGGGCGACAATGAGCAGTTCTTC.

The chain joins TRBV27 to TRBJ2-7; no definite D call. The V gene's germline CDR1 is MNHEY and CDR2 SMNVEV (reference sequence). V dropped 2 bases and J dropped 5 bases, with 10 bases sitting between them. CDR3 length: 13 residues. DNA for the CDR3: TGTGCCAGCAGTTTAGAGCCAGGCGACGAGCAGTACTTC. It encodes CASSLEPGDEQYF.

The CDR3 reads CASSGWSTEAFF. As DNA, the CDR3 is TGTGCCAGCAGTGGGTGGAGTACTGAAGCTTTCTTT. This chain uses TRBV2 with TRBJ1-1; D unclear. Germline CDR1 SNHLY, CDR2 FYNNEI. The CDR3 is 12 amino acids. Trimming took 4 bases from V and 5 from J, leaving 8 bases between them.

CDR3 amino acids: CASSFNTGTVASPLHF. The CDR3 DNA reads as TGTGCCAGCAGCTTTAACACGGGGACAGTGGCATCACCCCTCCACTTT. V and J are TRBV5-4 and TRBJ1-6; the match to TRBD1 covers 7 bases. V shed 2 bases, J shed 10 bases, and the junction held 12 bases outside the gene matches. Per germline, CDR1 SGHNT and CDR2 YYREEE (reference sequence). The CDR3 consists of 16 residues.

CDR3 protein: CASSQGTSGGYEQYF. In nucleotides, the CDR3 is TGTGCCAGCTCACAGGGGACTAGCGGGGGCTACGAGCAGTACTTC. The chain links TRBV18 to TRBJ2-7, with 14 bases identical to TRBD2. The V gene's germline CDR1 is KGHSH and CDR2 LQKENI. The V and J ends lost 4 bases and 3 bases, in that order; junction bases with no gene match: 2. The CDR3 loop spans 15 amino acids.

V usage is TRBV29-1 and J usage is TRBJ2-1; possible D gene TRBD1, 8 bases. The CDR3 runs 10 residues. CDR1 SQVTM and CDR2 ANQGSEA come from the germline V gene. The ends were cut back, 4 bases at V and 14 bases at J, with 12 bases in the middle. In DNA, the CDR3 is TGCAGCGTTGGGACAGGGAGGGAGTTCTTC. Its translation: CSVGTGREFF.

Ten or more counts support this clone. The chain uses TRBV7-2 and TRBJ2-1, with D unclear. The CDR3 is made up of 14 amino acids. V was pared by 4 bases and J by 10 bases, with 17 bases between. CDR1 and CDR2 (germline): SGHTA, FQGNSA. The CDR3 protein is CASSSYTLGGEQFF. As DNA, the CDR3 is TGTGCCAGCAGCTCATACACCCTAGGTGGCGAGCAGTTCTTC.

This chain links TRBV5-1 with TRBJ2-3, with 14 positions matching TRBD2. This CDR3 is 16 amino acids long. V gave up 4 bases and J gave up 6 bases; unmatched junction bases: 7. CDR1 SGHRS and CDR2 YFSETQ come from the germline V gene. CDR3 amino acids: CASSPLTSGGADTQYF. As DNA, the CDR3 is TGCGCCAGCAGCCCGTTGACTAGCGGGGGGGCCGATACGCAGTATTTT.

The chain links TRBV7-2 to TRBJ2-1, with 7 nucleotides matching TRBD1. CDR1 SGHTA and CDR2 FQGNSA come from the germline V gene. V shed 5 bases and J 7 bases; nucleotides not matched to a gene: 5. The CDR3 totals 13 residues. CDR3 protein: CASSAGRGNEQFF. The DNA for the CDR3 is TGTGCCAGCAGCGCCGGCAGGGGGAATGAGCAGTTCTTC.

The chain couples TRBV21-1 to TRBJ2-7; TRBD1, the D gene given by the table, was not confirmed from the DNA. TRBV21-1 is a known pseudogene. This CDR3 contains 16 residues. The CDR3 is CASSKGHNRNPYEQYV. The CDR3, as DNA: TGTGCCAGCAGCAAAGGGCACAACAGGAACCCCTACGAGCAGTACGTC.

This chain links TRBV2 with TRBJ2-7; 7 bases fit TRBD1. CDR3 size: 13 residues. CDR1 and CDR2 from the germline V gene are SNHLY and FYNNEI. With V trimmed by 4 bases and J by 3 bases, 3 bases remained unmatched. The CDR3 DNA reads as TGTGCCAGCAGTGCAAGGACAGGCTACGAGCAGTACGTC. As protein: CASSARTGYEQYV.

The rearrangement uses TRBV6-5 and TRBJ1-2; 9 nucleotides match TRBD1. CDR1 MNHEY and CDR2 SVGAGI come from the germline V gene. With V trimmed by 4 bases and J by 9 bases, 6 bases remained unmatched. The CDR3 is made up of 13 amino acids. For the CDR3, the DNA is TGTGCCAGCAGTTCCGGGACAGGGCTTCGCTACACCTTC. This codes for CASSSGTGLRYTF.